The clone carrying this T cell receptor beta chain has a handful of counts. No antigen is known for it. The data derive from a study of regulatory T cells in long-lasting Graves disease. Documented time point: persistent/refractory GD, antithyroid drugs over 5 years with positive TRAb. Preparation of the TCR library used RNA extracted from PBMCs. Study observations and caveats: Clonotypes that were public and shared totalled 2,500 to 3,500 in persistent patients versus around 970 in new patients.

J gave up 4 bases and V 4 bases, and 6 bases lay outside the gene matches. The CDR3 runs 15 residues. Germline V gene data show CDR1 as SGHDT and CDR2 as YYEEEE. CDR3 regions were amplified by Arm-PCR using iRepertoire HTBI primers to build TCR beta libraries. MiXCR was run by TCRdb on the multiplex PCR reads, yielding one entry per CDR3 protein. The sample lists 500,000 to 700,000 distinct CDR3 sequences; 30% were seen once. J is TRBJ1-4 and V is TRBV5-6; 8 bases fit TRBD1. The sequence came from a female donor with Graves disease. The material was peripheral blood mononuclear cells (PBMCs), obtained when the disease was refractory, from a patient treated with antithyroid drugs. In DNA, the CDR3 is TGTGCCAGCAGCGGCGGGACAGGCCTTAATGAAAAACTGTTTTTT. It yields the protein CASSGGTGLNEKLFF.